This TCR beta chain is from a study of blood T cell repertoires in COVID-19. The authors' processing: Reference gene primer amplification gave nucleated cell count estimates. Measured with immunoSEQ multiplex PCR; TCRdb has only the in-frame clones, and not every one. That table is the source of V, J and clone size, and D and trimming were worked out from the DNA. The data contain 55,000 to 70,000 clones, approximately 90% of them singletons. There are 15 residues in the CDR3. Per germline, CDR1 MNHEY and CDR2 SMNVEV (reference sequence). The V end lost 8 bases, the J end lost 0 bases, and 14 bases lay between the germline ends. Seattle's cohort entered during active infection and was followed longitudinally.

Sequenced sample: peripheral blood. The clonotype originates from a woman in her forties or fifties with COVID-19, enrolled during active disease. The V and J genes are TRBV27 and TRBJ2-4; perhaps TRBD2 as D (5 bases). CDR3: CASARRELAKNIQYF. The CDR3 nucleotides are TGTGCCAGCGCACGTCGGGAACTAGCCAAAAACATTCAGTACTTC.